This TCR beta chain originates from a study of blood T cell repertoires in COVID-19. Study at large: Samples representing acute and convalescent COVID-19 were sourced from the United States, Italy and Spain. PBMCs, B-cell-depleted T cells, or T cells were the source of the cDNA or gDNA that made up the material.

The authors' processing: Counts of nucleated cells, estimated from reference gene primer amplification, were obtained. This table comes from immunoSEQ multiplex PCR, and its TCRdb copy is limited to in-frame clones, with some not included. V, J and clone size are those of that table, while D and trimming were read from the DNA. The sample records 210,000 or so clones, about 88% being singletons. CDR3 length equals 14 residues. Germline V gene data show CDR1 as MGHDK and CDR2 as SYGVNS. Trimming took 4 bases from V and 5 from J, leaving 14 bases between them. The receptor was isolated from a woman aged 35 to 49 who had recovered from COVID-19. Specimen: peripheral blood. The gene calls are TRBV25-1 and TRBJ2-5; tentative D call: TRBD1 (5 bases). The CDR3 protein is CASSAGPPKETQYF. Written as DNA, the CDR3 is TGTGCCAGCAGTGCAGGGCCACCGAAGGAGACCCAGTACTTC.